Included here is one T cell receptor beta chain sequence, with context. The target antigen is unknown. Cultured CD4+ T-cell DNA underwent Oncomine TCR Beta short-read sequencing. TCRdb re-called the PCR reads with MiXCR, one entry per CDR3 protein. The table has some 15,000 distinct CDR3 sequences, around 50% seen once. The entry originates in a study of vaccination and CD4 T cells after COVID-19. Study details: Overlapping spike peptides served as the stimulus for the cells. These peptides came from SARS-CoV-2 and from the common cold coronaviruses HCoV-NL63, HCoV-OC43 and HCoV-229E.

The ends were cut back, 2 bases at V and 6 bases at J, with 13 bases in the middle. CDR1 is SGHVS and CDR2 is FQNEAQ in the germline V gene. CDR3 size: 14 residues. As for time point: late sampling 161 to 241 days after vaccination in a few convalescent patients. Treatment defined: approximately 9-day PBMC culture with coronavirus spike peptide pools or control peptides (ViraFEST assay). The origin of this receptor is a human donor who had recovered from COVID-19. The chain recombines TRBV7-8 with TRBJ1-1; tentatively, D is TRBD1 (6 bases). This sample comprised CD4+ T cells from blood, cultured in vitro, obtained about 7 months after SARS-CoV-2 vaccination. This chain's CDR3 is CASSLSAGVAEAFF. CDR3 nucleotides: TGTGCCAGCAGCTTAAGTGCAGGGGTCGCTGAAGCTTTCTTT.